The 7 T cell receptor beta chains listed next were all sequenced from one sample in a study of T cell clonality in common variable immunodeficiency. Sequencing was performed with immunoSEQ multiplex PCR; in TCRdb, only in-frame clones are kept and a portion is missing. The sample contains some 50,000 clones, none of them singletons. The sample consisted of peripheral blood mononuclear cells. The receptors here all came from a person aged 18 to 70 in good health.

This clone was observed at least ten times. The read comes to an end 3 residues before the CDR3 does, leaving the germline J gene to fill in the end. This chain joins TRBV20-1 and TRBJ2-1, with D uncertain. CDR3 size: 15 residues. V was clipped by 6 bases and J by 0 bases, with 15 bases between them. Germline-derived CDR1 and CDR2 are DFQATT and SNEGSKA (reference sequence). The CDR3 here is CSAEPPSSSYNEQFF. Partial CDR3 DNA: TGCAGTGCCGAACCCCCTAGTAGCTCCTACAATGAG.

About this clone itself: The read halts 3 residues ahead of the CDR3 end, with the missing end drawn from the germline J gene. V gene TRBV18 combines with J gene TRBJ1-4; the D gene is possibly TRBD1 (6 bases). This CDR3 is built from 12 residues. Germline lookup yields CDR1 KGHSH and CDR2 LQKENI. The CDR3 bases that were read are TGTGCCAGCTACGGGGGGGCCAACGTA. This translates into CASYGGANV. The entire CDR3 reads CASYGGANVLFF.

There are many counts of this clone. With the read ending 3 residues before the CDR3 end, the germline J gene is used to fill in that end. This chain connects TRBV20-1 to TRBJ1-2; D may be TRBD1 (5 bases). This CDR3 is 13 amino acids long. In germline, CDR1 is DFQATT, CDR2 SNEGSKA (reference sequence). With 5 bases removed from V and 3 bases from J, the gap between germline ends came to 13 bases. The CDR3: CSASRAVYYGYTF. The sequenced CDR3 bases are TGCAGTGCTTCCAGGGCTGTTTACTATGGC.

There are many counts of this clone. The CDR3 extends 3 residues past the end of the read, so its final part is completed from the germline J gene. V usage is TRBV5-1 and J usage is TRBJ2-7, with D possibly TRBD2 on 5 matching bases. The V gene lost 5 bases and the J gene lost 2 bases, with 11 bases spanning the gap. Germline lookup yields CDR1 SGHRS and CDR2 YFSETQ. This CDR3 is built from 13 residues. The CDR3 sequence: CASSPGSPYEQYF. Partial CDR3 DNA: TGCGCCAGCAGTCCGGGGAGTCCCTACGAG.

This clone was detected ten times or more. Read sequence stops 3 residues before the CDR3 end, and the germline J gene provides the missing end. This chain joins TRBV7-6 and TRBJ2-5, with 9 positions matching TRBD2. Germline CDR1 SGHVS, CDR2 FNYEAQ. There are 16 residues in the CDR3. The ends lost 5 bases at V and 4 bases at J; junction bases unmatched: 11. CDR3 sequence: CASSQLSGSPGETQYF. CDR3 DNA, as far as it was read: TGTGCCAGCAGCCAGCTTAGCGGGAGCCCCGGAGAGACC.

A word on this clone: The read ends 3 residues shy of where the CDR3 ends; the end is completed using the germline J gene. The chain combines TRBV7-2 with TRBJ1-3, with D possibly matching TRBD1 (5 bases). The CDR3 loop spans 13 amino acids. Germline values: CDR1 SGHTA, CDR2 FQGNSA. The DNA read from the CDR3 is TGTGCCAGCAGCCTAGGGACTAGCGGGAGT. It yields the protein CASSLGTSGS. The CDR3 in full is CASSLGTSGSIYF.

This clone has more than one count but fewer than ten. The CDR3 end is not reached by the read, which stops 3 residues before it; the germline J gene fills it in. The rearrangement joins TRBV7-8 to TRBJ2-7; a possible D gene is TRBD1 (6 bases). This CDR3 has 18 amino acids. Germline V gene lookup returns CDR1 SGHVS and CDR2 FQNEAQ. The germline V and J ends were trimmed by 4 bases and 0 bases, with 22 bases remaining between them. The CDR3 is CASSSRGRGLRYSYEQYF. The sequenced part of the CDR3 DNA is TGTGCCAGCAGCTCCCGGGGCAGGGGCTTACGTTACTCCTACGAG.